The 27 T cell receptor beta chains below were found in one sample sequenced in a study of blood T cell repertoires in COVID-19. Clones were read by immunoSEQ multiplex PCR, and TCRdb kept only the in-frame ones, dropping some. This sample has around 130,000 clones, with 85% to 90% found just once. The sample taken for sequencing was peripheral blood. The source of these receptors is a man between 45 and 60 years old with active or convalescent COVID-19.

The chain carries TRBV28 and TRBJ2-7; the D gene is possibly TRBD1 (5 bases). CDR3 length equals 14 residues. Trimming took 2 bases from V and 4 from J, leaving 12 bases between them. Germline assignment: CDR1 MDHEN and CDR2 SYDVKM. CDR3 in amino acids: CASSLVQDSYEQYF. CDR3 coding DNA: TGTGCCAGCAGTTTAGTACAGGATTCGTACGAGCAGTACTTC.

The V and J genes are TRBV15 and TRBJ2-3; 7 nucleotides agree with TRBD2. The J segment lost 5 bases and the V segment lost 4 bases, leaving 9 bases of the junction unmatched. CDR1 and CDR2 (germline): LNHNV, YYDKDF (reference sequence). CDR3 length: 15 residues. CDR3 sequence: CATSITGGRRDTQYF. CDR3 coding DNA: TGTGCCACCAGCATTACGGGAGGCCGCAGAGATACGCAGTATTTT.

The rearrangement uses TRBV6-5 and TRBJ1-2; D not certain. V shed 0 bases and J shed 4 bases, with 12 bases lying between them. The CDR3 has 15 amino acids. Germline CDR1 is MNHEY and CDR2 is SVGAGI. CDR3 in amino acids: CASSYSPHLVYGYTF. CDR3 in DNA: TGTGCCAGCAGTTACTCCCCGCATTTAGTCTATGGCTACACCTTC.

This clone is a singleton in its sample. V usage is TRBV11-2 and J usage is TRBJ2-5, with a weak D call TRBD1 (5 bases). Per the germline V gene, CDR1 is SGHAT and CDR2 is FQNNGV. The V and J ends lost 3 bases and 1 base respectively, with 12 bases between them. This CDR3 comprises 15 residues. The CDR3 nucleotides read TGTGCCAGCAGCTTGGTCTCAGGGTTCCAAGAGACCCAGTACTTC. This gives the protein CASSLVSGFQETQYF.

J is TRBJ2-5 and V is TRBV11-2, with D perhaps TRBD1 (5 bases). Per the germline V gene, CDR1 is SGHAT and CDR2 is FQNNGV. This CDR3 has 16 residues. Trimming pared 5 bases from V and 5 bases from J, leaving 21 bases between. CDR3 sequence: CASSERGRLRRETQYF. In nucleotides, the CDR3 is TGTGCCAGCAGCGAAAGGGGTCGCCTTAGGCGGGAGACCCAGTACTTC.

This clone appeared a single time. The CDR3 sequence is CASSSLGQGMKSTDTQYF. Here the CDR3 DNA reads TGCGCCAGCAGCTCTTTGGGGCAGGGGATGAAGAGCACAGATACGCAGTATTTT. V gene TRBV10-1 combines with J gene TRBJ2-3; D may be TRBD1 (6 bases). In germline, CDR1 is WNHNN, CDR2 SYGVQD (reference sequence). V was pared by 6 bases and J by 0 bases, with 22 bases between. CDR3 length: 18 residues.

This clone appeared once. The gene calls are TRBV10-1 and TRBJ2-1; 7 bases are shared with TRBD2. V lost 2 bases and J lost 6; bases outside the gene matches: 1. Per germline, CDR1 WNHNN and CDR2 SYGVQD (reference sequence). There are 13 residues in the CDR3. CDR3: CASSEGGGNEQFF. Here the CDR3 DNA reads TGCGCCAGCAGTGAGGGCGGGGGCAATGAGCAGTTCTTC.

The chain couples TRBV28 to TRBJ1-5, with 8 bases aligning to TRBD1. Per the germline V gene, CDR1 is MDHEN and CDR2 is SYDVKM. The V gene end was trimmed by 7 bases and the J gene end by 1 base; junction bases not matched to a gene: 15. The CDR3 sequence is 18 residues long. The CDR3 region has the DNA TGTGCCAGCACGTCTTTGGGGGGTGGGACAGGAAGCAATCAGCCCCAGCATTTT. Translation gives CASTSLGGGTGSNQPQHF.

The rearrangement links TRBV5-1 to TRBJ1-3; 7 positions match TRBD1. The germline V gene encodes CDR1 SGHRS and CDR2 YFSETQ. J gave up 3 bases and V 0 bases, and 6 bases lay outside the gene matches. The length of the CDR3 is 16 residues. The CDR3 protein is CASSLESQGVGNTIYF. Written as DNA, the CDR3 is TGCGCCAGCAGCTTGGAAAGTCAGGGGGTTGGAAACACCATATATTTT.

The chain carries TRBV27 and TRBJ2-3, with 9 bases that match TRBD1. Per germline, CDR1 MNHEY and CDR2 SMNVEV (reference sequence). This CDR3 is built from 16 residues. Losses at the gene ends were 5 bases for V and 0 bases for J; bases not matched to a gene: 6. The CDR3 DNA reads TGTGCCAGCAGTGAACAGGGGGCGTTTAGCACAGATACGCAGTATTTT. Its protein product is CASSEQGAFSTDTQYF.

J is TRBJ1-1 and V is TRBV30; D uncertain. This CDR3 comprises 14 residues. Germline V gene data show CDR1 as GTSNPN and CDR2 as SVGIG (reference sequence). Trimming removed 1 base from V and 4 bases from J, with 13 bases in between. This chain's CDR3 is CAWSGGSGFTEAFF. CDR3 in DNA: TGTGCCTGGAGTGGAGGGAGCGGATTCACTGAAGCTTTCTTT.

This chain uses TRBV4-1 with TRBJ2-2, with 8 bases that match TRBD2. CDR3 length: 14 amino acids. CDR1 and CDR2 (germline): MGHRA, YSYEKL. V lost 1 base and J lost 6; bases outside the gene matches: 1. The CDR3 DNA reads TGCGCCAGCAGCCAAGGGACTAGCCCCGGGGAGCTGTTTTTT. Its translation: CASSQGTSPGELFF.

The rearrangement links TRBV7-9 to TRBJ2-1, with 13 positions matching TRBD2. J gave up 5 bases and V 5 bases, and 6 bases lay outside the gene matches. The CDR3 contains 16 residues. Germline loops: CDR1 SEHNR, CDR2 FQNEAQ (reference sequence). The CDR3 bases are TGTGCCAGCAGCCCACCGGGACTAGCGGGACACAATGAGCAGTTCTTC. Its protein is CASSPPGLAGHNEQFF.

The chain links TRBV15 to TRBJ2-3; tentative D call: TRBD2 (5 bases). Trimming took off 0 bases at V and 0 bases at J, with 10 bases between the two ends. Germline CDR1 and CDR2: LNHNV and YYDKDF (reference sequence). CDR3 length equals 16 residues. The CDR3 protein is CATSRDLAVSTDTQYF. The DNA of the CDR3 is TGTGCCACCAGCAGAGATCTAGCAGTCAGCACAGATACGCAGTATTTT.

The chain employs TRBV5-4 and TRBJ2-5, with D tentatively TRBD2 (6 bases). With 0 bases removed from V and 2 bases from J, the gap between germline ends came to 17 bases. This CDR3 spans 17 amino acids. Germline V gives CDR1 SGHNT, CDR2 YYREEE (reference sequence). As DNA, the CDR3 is TGTGCCAGCAGCTTGGGGGAGGCACTAGCATCTCAAGAGACCCAGTACTTC. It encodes CASSLGEALASQETQYF.

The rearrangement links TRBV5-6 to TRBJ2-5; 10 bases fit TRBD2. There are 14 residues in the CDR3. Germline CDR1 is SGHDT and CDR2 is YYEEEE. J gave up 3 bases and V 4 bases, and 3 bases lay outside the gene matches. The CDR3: CASSDGLAEETQYF. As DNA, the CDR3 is TGTGCCAGCAGCGACGGACTAGCGGAAGAGACCCAGTACTTC. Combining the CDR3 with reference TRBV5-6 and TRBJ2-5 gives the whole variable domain DAGVTQSPTHLIKTRGQQVTLRCSPKSGHDTVSWYQQALGQGPQFIFQYYEEEERQRGNFPDRFSGHQFPNYSSELNVNALLLGDSALYLCASSDGLAEETQYFGPGTRLLVL.

CDR3 protein: CASSPSLGRASYNEQFF. The CDR3, as DNA: TGCGCCAGCAGCCCTTCCTTGGGCAGGGCTTCCTACAATGAGCAGTTCTTC. The gene calls are TRBV4-1 and TRBJ2-1; a possible D gene is TRBD1 (5 bases). Trimming pared 4 bases from V and 1 base from J, leaving 17 bases between. This CDR3 region has 17 residues. Germline CDR1 is MGHRA and CDR2 is YSYEKL.

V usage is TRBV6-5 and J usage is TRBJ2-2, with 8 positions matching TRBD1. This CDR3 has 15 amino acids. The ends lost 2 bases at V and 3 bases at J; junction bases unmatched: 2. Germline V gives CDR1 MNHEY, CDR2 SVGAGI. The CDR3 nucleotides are TGTGCCAGCAGTTACCAGGGGGCGCACACCGGGGAGCTGTTTTTT. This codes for CASSYQGAHTGELFF.

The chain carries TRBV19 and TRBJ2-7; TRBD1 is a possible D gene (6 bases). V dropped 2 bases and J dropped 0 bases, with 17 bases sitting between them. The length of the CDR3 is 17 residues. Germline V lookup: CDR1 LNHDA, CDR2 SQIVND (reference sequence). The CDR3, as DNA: TGTGCCAGTAGTATAAGCAGGGGTAACTACCCCTCCTACGAGCAGTACTTC. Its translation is CASSISRGNYPSYEQYF.

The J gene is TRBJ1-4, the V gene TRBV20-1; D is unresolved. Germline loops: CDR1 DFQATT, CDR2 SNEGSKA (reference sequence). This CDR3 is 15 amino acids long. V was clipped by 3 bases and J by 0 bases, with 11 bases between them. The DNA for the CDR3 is TGCAGTGCTAGTCCCCATACAGCAACTAATGAAAAACTGTTTTTT. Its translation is CSASPHTATNEKLFF.

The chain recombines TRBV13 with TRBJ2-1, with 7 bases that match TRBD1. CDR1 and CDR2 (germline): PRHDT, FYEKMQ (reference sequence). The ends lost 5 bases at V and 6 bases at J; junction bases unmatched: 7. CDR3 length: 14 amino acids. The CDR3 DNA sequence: TGTGCCAGCAGCACTCCGACAGGGATCAATGAGCAGTTCTTC. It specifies CASSTPTGINEQFF.

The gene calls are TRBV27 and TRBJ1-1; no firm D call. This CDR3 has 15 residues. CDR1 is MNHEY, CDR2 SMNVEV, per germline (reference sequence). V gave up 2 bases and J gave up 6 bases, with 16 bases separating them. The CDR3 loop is CASSLLGRGGSEAFF. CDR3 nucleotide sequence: TGTGCCAGCAGTTTACTTGGACGGGGAGGCTCTGAAGCTTTCTTT.

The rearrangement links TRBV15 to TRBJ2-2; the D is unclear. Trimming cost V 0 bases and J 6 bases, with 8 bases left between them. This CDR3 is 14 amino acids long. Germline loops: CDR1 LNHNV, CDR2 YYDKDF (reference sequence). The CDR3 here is CATSRDTSAGELFF. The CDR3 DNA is TGTGCCACCAGCAGAGATACTTCGGCCGGGGAGCTGTTTTTT.

The CDR3 is CASSLRAGPNEQFF. CDR3 bases: TGCGCCAGCAGCCTTCGGGCGGGTCCCAATGAGCAGTTCTTC. The gene calls are TRBV5-1 and TRBJ2-1, with D tentatively TRBD2 (5 bases). The CDR3 consists of 14 residues. With 4 bases removed from V and 6 bases from J, the gap between germline ends came to 14 bases. The germline gives CDR1 SGHRS, CDR2 YFSETQ.

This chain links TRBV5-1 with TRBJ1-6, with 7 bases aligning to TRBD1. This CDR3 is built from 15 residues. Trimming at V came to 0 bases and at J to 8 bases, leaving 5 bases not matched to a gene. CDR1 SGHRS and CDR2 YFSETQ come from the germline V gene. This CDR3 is CASSLGQGGDSPLHF. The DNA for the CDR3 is TGCGCCAGCAGCTTGGGGCAAGGGGGCGATTCACCCCTCCACTTT.

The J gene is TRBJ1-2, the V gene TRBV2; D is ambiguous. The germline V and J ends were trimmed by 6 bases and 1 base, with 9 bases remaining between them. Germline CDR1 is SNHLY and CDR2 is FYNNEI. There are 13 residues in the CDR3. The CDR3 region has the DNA TGTGCCAGCAGAGACTACAATAACTATGGCTACACCTTC. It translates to CASRDYNNYGYTF.

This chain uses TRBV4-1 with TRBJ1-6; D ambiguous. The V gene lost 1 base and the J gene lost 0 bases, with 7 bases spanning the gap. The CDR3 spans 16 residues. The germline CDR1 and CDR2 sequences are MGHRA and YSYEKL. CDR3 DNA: TGCGCCAGCAGCCAAGGAGAGAGCTCCTATAATTCACCCCTCCACTTT. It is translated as CASSQGESSYNSPLHF.